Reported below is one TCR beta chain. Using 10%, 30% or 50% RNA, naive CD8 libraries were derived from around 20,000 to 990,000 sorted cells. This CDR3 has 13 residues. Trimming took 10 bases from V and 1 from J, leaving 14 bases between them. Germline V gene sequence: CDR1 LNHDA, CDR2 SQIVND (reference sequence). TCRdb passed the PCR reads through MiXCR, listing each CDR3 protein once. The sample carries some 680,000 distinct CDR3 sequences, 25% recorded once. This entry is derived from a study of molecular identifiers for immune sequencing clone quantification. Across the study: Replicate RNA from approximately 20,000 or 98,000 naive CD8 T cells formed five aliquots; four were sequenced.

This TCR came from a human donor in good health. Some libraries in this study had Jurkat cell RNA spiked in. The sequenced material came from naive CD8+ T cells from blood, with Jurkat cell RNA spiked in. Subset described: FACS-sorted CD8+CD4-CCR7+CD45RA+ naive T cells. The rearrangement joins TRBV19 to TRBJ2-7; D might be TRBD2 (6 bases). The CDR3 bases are TGTGCCACCTCCGCGGGGCTATCCTACGAGCAGTACTTC. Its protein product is CATSAGLSYEQYF.